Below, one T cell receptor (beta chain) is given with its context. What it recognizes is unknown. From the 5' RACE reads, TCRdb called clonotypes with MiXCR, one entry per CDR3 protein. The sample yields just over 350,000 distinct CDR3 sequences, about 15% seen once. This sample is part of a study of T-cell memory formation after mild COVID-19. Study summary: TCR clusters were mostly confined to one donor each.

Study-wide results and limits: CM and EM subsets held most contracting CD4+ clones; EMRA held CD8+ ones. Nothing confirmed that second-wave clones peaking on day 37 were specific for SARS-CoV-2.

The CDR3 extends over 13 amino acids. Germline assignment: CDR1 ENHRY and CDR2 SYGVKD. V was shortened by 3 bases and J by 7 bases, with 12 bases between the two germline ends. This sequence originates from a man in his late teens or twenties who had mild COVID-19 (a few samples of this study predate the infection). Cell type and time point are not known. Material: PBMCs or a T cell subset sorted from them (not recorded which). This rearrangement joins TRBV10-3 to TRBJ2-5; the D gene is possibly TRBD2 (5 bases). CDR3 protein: CAISDSAAGTQYF. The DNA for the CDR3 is TGTGCCATCAGTGATAGTGCGGCGGGGACCCAGTACTTC.